The present T cell receptor beta chain was sequenced within a study of T cell repertoires in cytomegalovirus infection. Overall study: Indicated by public TCR beta signatures were CMV infection and matching HLA type. Study observations and caveats: Carriers of CMV plus the relevant HLA were identified by cumulative public TCR beta family frequency.

After removal of 4 bases from V and 8 bases from J, the junction contained 3 bases not matched to a gene. Germline V CDR1 and CDR2: SEHNR, FQNEAQ (reference sequence). This CDR3 region has 12 residues. Details on this clonotype: Its cognate antigen is unknown.

TCRdb reprocessed the reads with MiXCR, giving one entry per CDR3 protein. The table records approximately 750,000 distinct CDR3 sequences, roughly 36% of them present only once. The chain carries TRBV7-9 and TRBJ1-1, with 8 bases fitting TRBD1. This sequence originates from a human donor in good health (CMV status not recorded). Some clones in this sample may be carry-over from other donors' samples. The specimen sequenced was PBMCs. This chain's CDR3 is CASSWTGNEAFF. CDR3 in DNA: TGTGCCAGCAGCTGGACAGGGAACGAAGCTTTCTTT.